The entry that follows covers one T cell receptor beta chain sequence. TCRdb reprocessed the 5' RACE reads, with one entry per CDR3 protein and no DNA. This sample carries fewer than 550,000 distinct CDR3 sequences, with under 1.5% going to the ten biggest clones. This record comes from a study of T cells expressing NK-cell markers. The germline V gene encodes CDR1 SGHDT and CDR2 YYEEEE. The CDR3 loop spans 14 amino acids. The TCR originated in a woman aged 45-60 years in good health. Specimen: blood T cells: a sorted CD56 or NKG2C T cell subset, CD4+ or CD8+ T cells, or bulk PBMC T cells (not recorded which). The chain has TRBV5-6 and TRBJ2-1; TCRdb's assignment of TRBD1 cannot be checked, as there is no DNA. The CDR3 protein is CASSGTIQMDEQFF. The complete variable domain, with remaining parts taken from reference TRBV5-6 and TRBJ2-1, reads DAGVTQSPTHLIKTRGQQVTLRCSPKSGHDTVSWYQQALGQGPQFIFQYYEEEERQRGNFPDRFSGHQFPNYSSELNVNALLLGDSALYLCASSGTIQMDEQFFGPGTRLTVL.